This TCR beta chain was captured by sequencing in a study of cytotoxic CD8 clonotypes in ibrutinib-treated CLL. Points from the study as a whole: Stable or contracted on treatment, public clonotypes were also uncommon. The study found baseline clonality above age-matched healthy donors, tracking circulating CD8+ T-cell counts.

The CDR3 is 15 residues long. Deletions cut 5 bases from V and 1 base from J, with 14 bases between. Germline CDR1 SGHVS, CDR2 FQNEAQ. Comment on this clone: Its matching antigen is unknown.

TCRdb keeps only in-frame clones here, not all; method: immunoSEQ multiplex PCR. The top ten hold 2.5% to 3.5% of the sample, which has approximately 130,000 clones, roughly 84% seen once. The chain uses TRBV7-8 and TRBJ1-1; no firm D call. The TCR originated in a human donor with chronic lymphocytic leukemia. The material was PBMCs, obtained after 24 months of ibrutinib treatment. CDR3 residues: CASSPAAVANTEAFF. The CDR3 coding sequence is TGTGCCAGCAGCCCCGCCGCGGTGGCGAACACTGAAGCTTTCTTT.